Listed here are 8 T cell receptor beta chains from one sample, sequenced in a study of human T cells and chemical hapten exposure. The time point: healthy volunteer bleed at 2 weeks. The starting material, unfractionated whole blood, was used for total RNA extraction. TCRdb fed the RACE reads into MiXCR, producing one record per CDR3 protein. The table has around 130,000 distinct CDR3 sequences, roughly 9.5% seen once. The sample taken for sequencing was whole blood. These receptors came from a male donor in good health. Some clones in this sample may be carry-over from other donors' samples.

In this sample, this clonotype turned up a few times. This rearrangement joins TRBV6-1 to TRBJ1-5; D might be TRBD1 (5 bases). The V end lost 10 bases, the J end lost 2 bases, and 15 bases lay between the germline ends. Germline CDR1 MNHNS, CDR2 SASEGT. This CDR3 has 14 amino acids. The CDR3 region is CAILAMGGNQPQHF. The CDR3, as DNA: TGTGCCATCCTTGCAATGGGGGGCAATCAGCCCCAGCATTTT.

The rearrangement joins TRBV28 to TRBJ2-4, with D perhaps TRBD2 (5 bases). V was pared by 5 bases and J by 9 bases, with 8 bases between. The CDR3 runs 11 residues. Germline assignment: CDR1 MDHEN and CDR2 SYDVKM. The CDR3 reads CASSRAGIQYF. DNA of the CDR3: TGTGCCAGCAGTAGGGCGGGCATTCAGTACTTC.

This clonotype was found a few times. The chain combines TRBV20-1 with TRBJ1-6, with D perhaps matching TRBD1 (5 bases). This CDR3 is 14 amino acids long. V lost 1 base and J lost 6, with 10 bases in between. Germline V gene lookup returns CDR1 DFQATT and CDR2 SNEGSKA (reference sequence). Here the CDR3 reads CSARGGSLNSPLHF. In DNA form, the CDR3 reads TGCAGTGCTAGAGGGGGCAGCCTTAATTCACCCCTCCACTTT.

V and J are TRBV29-1 and TRBJ2-1; possible D gene TRBD1, 6 bases. Trimming stripped 0 bases from V and 8 bases from J, with 14 bases between. The CDR3 covers 14 residues. Germline CDR1 and CDR2: SQVTM and ANQGSEA. CDR3 in amino acids: CSVEDRTRGDEQFF. CDR3 DNA sequence: TGCAGCGTTGAAGATCGGACCAGGGGTGATGAGCAGTTCTTC.

This clonotype was detected many times. The V gene is TRBV7-2, the J gene TRBJ1-5, with TRBD1 matching over 7 bases. The CDR3 has 14 residues. Germline lookup yields CDR1 SGHTA and CDR2 FQGNSA. V dropped 5 bases and J dropped 4; count of bases not matched to a gene: 5. This chain's CDR3 is CASSLGQSNQPQHF. CDR3 in DNA: TGTGCCAGCAGCCTGGGACAGTCTAATCAGCCCCAGCATTTT.

This clonotype has more than one count but fewer than ten. This chain connects TRBV5-1 to TRBJ2-1, with D perhaps TRBD1 or TRBD2 (5 bases each). Between the trimmed V and J ends, which lost 4 bases and 3 bases, there was a span of 20 bases. Germline V gene sequence: CDR1 SGHRS, CDR2 YFSETQ. The CDR3 runs 17 residues. In nucleotides, the CDR3 is TGCGCCAGCAGCCCCTCCAATCCTGGGACCCTCTACAATGAGCAGTTCTTC. Protein sequence: CASSPSNPGTLYNEQFF.

V and J are TRBV20-1 and TRBJ1-4, with TRBD1 matching 8 bases. Germline CDR1 is DFQATT and CDR2 is SNEGSKA (reference sequence). V gave up 0 bases and J gave up 0 bases; unmatched junction bases: 12. The CDR3 is 19 residues long. The CDR3 bases are TGCAGTGCTAGAGACCGTTTCCGGGACAGGCCCCCAACTAATGAAAAACTGTTTTTT. Translated: CSARDRFRDRPPTNEKLFF.

The V and J genes are TRBV25-1 and TRBJ1-5; 7 nucleotides match TRBD1. The CDR3 consists of 17 residues. V shed 4 bases, J shed 2 bases, and the junction held 11 bases outside the gene matches. The V gene's germline CDR1 is MGHDK and CDR2 SYGVNS. CDR3 DNA sequence: TGTGCCAGCAGTGCTACCACCGGGACAGTGGGCAATCAGCCCCAGCATTTT. Protein product: CASSATTGTVGNQPQHF.